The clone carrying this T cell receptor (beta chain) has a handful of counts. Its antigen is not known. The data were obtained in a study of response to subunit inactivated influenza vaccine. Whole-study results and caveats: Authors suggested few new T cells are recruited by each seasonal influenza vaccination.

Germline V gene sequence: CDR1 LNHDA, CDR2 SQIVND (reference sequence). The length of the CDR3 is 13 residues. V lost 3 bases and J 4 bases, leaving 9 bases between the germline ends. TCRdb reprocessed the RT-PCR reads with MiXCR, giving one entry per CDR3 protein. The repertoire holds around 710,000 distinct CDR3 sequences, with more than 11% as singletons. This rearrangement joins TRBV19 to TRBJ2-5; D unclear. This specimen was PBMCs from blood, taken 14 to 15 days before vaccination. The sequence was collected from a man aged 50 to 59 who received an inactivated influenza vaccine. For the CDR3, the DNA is TGTGCCAGTAGTATGAGTCCAGGAGAGACCCAGTACTTC. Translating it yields CASSMSPGETQYF.